These 4 T cell receptor beta chains were sequenced from one sample in a study of blood T cells in healthy people across ages. Primed by a sample-barcoded 5' primer and a J-beta primer mix, a second PCR proceeded for about 7 to 12 cycles. TCRdb analysed the 5' RACE reads with MiXCR anew, one entry per CDR3 protein. The sample lists 1.5 million to 2 million distinct CDR3 sequences; 30% to 40% were seen once. Sequencing used blood. Receptors were obtained from a human donor in good health.

This clonotype has a handful of counts. A single base separates this from a much larger clone, so it may be a read error. V and J are TRBV29-1 and TRBJ2-1, with TRBD1 as a possible D gene (6 bases). The germline gives CDR1 SQVTM, CDR2 ANQGSEA. This CDR3 comprises 13 residues. Between the trimmed V and J ends, which lost 4 bases and 6 bases, there was a span of 13 bases. This CDR3 is CSVGRGRRNEQFF. Written as DNA, the CDR3 is TGCAGCGTTGGCAGGGGCCGGCGCAATGAGCAGTTCTTC.

V gene TRBV7-2 combines with J gene TRBJ2-1; D is perhaps TRBD1 (6 bases). The CDR3 runs 15 residues. Between the trimmed V and J ends, which lost 3 bases and 1 base, there was a span of 10 bases. CDR1 is SGHTA and CDR2 is FQGNSA in the germline V gene. The CDR3 region is CASSLHDRSYNEQFF. DNA for the CDR3: TGTGCCAGCAGCTTGCACGACAGGTCCTACAATGAGCAGTTCTTC. Supplemented by reference TRBV7-2 and TRBJ2-1, the full variable domain reads GAGVSQSPSNKVTEKGKDVELRCDPISGHTALYWYRQSLGQGLEFLIYFQGNSAPDKSGLPSDRFSAERTGGSVSTLTIQRTQQEDSAVYLCASSLHDRSYNEQFFGPGTRLTVL.

This clonotype has more than one count but fewer than ten. The chain links TRBV20-1 to TRBJ1-2; 9 bases align to TRBD1. The CDR3 has 16 amino acids. Unmatched junction bases numbered 13, after V lost 6 bases and J lost 2 bases. CDR1 DFQATT and CDR2 SNEGSKA come from the germline V gene (reference sequence). In DNA form, the CDR3 reads TGCAGTGCGCGGAGGGGACAGGGCCTGATCAACTATGGCTACACCTTC. As protein: CSARRGQGLINYGYTF.

Comments on this clonotype: One end of the junction varies from germline; a read error may be responsible. This chain joins TRBV12-3 or TRBV12-4 and TRBJ2-1; TRBD1 might be the D (5 bases). This CDR3 is 15 amino acids long. In nucleotides, the CDR3 is TGTACCAGCAGTCCCAGGGCCTCGACTTACAATGAGCAGTTCTTC. Translating it yields CTSSPRASTYNEQFF.